This passage covers 2 T cell receptor beta chains from one sample sequenced in a study of cytomegalovirus exposure and HLA in healthy donors. The PCR made use of 60 Vbeta and 13 Jbeta primers. The repertoire was sequenced with immunoSEQ multiplex PCR; TCRdb's copy has only in-frame clones and lacks some. This table has about 130,000 clones, about 79% appearing once. The material sequenced was PBMCs. These receptors came from a man between 18 and 29 years old in good health and CMV-seronegative.

This clone has just a few counts. The chain joins TRBV5-1 to TRBJ2-2; D not resolved. This CDR3 contains 13 residues. The V end was cut by 2 bases, the J end by 6 bases, with 8 bases between. Germline V gene data show CDR1 as SGHRS and CDR2 as YFSETQ. CDR3 nucleotide sequence: TGCGCCAGCAGCTTTGCGAAGCCCGGGGAGCTGTTTTTT. It translates to CASSFAKPGELFF.

The chain couples TRBV30 to TRBJ2-1; 7 nucleotides align to TRBD2. Losses at the gene ends were 4 bases for V and 3 bases for J; bases not matched to a gene: 6. Germline lookup yields CDR1 GTSNPN and CDR2 SVGIG (reference sequence). This CDR3 region has 14 residues. DNA of the CDR3: TGTGCCTGGAAGGAAGCGGGAATCTACAATGAGCAGTTCTTC. This sequence encodes CAWKEAGIYNEQFF.